The 25 T cell receptor beta chains listed next were all sequenced from one sample in a study of blood T cell repertoires in COVID-19. Repertoires were generated with immunoSEQ multiplex PCR, while TCRdb's copy carries only in-frame clones and drops some. The profile covers under 200,000 clones, with 70% to 85% appearing a single time and about 5.5% taken by the ten largest. What was sequenced was peripheral blood. These TCRs come from a woman in her 30s with acute or convalescent COVID-19.

The table lists this clone with a count of one. The J gene is TRBJ1-1, the V gene TRBV10-3, with TRBD1 matching 8 bases. The trim removed 8 bases at V and 1 base at J, leaving 3 bases unmatched. Per germline, CDR1 ENHRY and CDR2 SYGVKD. The CDR3 totals 13 residues. The CDR3 nucleotides read TGTGCCATCGCCGGGACAGGGAACACTGAAGCTTTCTTT. Amino acids: CAIAGTGNTEAFF.

The rearrangement uses TRBV5-1 and TRBJ1-4, with a possible D match to TRBD1 (5 bases). Trimming removed 0 bases at V and 8 bases at J, with 14 bases between. Germline V gene data show CDR1 as SGHRS and CDR2 as YFSETQ. The CDR3 has 15 residues. CDR3 amino acids: CASSLGGASGEKLFF. DNA for the CDR3: TGCGCCAGCAGCTTGGGCGGGGCGTCGGGGGAAAAACTGTTTTTT.

This rearrangement joins TRBV5-4 to TRBJ1-4; D remains ambiguous. The CDR3 has 12 amino acids. Germline loops: CDR1 SGHNT, CDR2 YYREEE (reference sequence). V lost 1 base, J lost 12 bases, and 10 bases lay in between. CDR3 nucleotides: TGTGCCAGCAGCTTGAGGCCCGGGGAACTGTTTTTT. Its translation is CASSLRPGELFF.

The J gene is TRBJ2-5, the V gene TRBV2, with 11 bases matching TRBD2. The trim removed 4 bases at V and 5 bases at J, leaving 18 bases unmatched. This CDR3 contains 19 residues. CDR1 and CDR2 from the germline V gene are SNHLY and FYNNEI. CDR3 amino acids: CASSGRLTSGGPGGETQYF. CDR3 bases: TGTGCCAGCAGTGGGAGGCTAACTAGCGGGGGCCCTGGAGGGGAGACCCAGTACTTC.

This chain uses TRBV28 with TRBJ1-2; 7 nucleotides line up with TRBD1. CDR1 and CDR2 (germline): MDHEN, SYDVKM. This CDR3 is 14 amino acids long. After removal of 6 bases from V and 4 bases from J, the junction contained 8 bases not matched to a gene. CDR3 sequence reads: CASSSPTGVYGYTF. CDR3 nucleotides: TGTGCCAGCAGCTCCCCTACAGGGGTCTATGGCTACACCTTC.

V and J are TRBV6-2 or TRBV6-3 and TRBJ2-2; TRBD2 aligns across 13 bases. The CDR3 is made up of 16 amino acids. Germline CDR1 MNHEY, CDR2 SVGEGT. V lost 6 bases, J lost 5 bases, and 6 bases stayed unmatched. The CDR3 protein is CASSKLAGGPTGELFF. In nucleotides, the CDR3 is TGTGCCAGCAGCAAACTAGCGGGAGGGCCGACCGGGGAGCTGTTTTTT.

The J gene is TRBJ2-7, the V gene TRBV21-1; the table's TRBD2 call for D was not verified on the DNA. TRBV21-1 is a pseudogene segment. The CDR3 spans 17 residues. The CDR3 reads CASSATGKIAGGGEQYF. CDR3 DNA sequence: TGTGCCAGCAGCGCGACAGGTAAGATAGCGGGAGGAGGCGAGCAGTACTTC.

The genes are TRBV13 and TRBJ2-7; D might be TRBD2 (6 bases). Germline values: CDR1 PRHDT, CDR2 FYEKMQ (reference sequence). The CDR3 is 13 amino acids. V lost 5 bases, J lost 4 bases, and 12 bases lay in between. CDR3 residues: CASSRRGYYEQYF. The CDR3 DNA sequence: TGTGCCAGCAGCCGCCGGGGGTATTACGAGCAGTACTTC.

The chain recombines TRBV7-2 with TRBJ1-2, with 8 bases that match TRBD1. Germline lookup yields CDR1 SGHTA and CDR2 FQGNSA. The CDR3 totals 14 residues. The junction had 7 bases not matched to a gene; V was cut back by 3 bases and J by 7 bases. CDR3 amino acids: CASSLGQEVGGYTF. DNA for the CDR3: TGTGCCAGCAGCTTGGGACAGGAGGTGGGTGGCTACACCTTC.

V is TRBV6-5 and J is TRBJ2-7, with 8 bases fitting TRBD2. This CDR3 comprises 15 residues. From germline, CDR1 is MNHEY and CDR2 SVGAGI. V lost 0 bases to trimming and J lost 4 bases; unmatched junction nucleotides: 5. The CDR3 reads CASSYSRLASYEQYF. Here the CDR3 DNA reads TGTGCCAGCAGTTACTCTCGACTAGCGAGTTACGAGCAGTACTTC.

J is TRBJ2-3 and V is TRBV28; 10 positions match TRBD2. V lost 6 bases to trimming and J lost 1 base; unmatched junction nucleotides: 13. In germline, CDR1 is MDHEN, CDR2 SYDVKM. The length of the CDR3 is 18 residues. The CDR3 loop is CASRAQRGGRGRTDTQYF. As DNA, the CDR3 is TGTGCCAGCAGGGCCCAGCGGGGGGGCCGGGGGCGCACAGATACGCAGTATTTT.

This clone was seen only once. V and J are TRBV27 and TRBJ1-5; D gene unclear. Germline loops: CDR1 MNHEY, CDR2 SMNVEV (reference sequence). This CDR3 has 12 residues. Trimming removed 2 bases from V and 6 bases from J, with 5 bases in between. The CDR3 is CASSLVGQPQHF. CDR3 bases: TGTGCCAGCAGTTTAGTCGGTCAGCCCCAGCATTTT.

The chain joins TRBV23-1 to TRBJ1-1; D gene ambiguous. TRBV23-1 falls under the ORF class, with uncertain function. Trimming removed 0 bases from V and 0 bases from J, with 26 bases in between. CDR3 length: 21 residues. The CDR3 DNA sequence: TGCGCCAGCAGTCAATCGGTATCCATCCCGGAAGGTGGCCGGGTGAACACTGAAGCTTTCTTT. Protein: CASSQSVSIPEGGRVNTEAFF.

A few counts support this clone. The genes are TRBV13 and TRBJ1-1; D remains unclear. CDR1 is PRHDT and CDR2 is FYEKMQ in the germline V gene (reference sequence). V lost 5 bases and J lost 8, with 18 bases in between. This CDR3 has 14 residues. CDR3 DNA: TGTGCCAGCAGCCTTCACTCAGGTTCTCGGGAAGCTTTCTTT. Translation: CASSLHSGSREAFF.

This clone was counted between two and nine times. This chain links TRBV25-1 with TRBJ1-1; D call uncertain. This CDR3 spans 12 amino acids. Germline V gene sequence: CDR1 MGHDK, CDR2 SYGVNS. Trimming removed 8 bases at V and 8 bases at J, with 15 bases between. CDR3 protein: CASPFRSSEAFF. CDR3 coding DNA: TGTGCCAGCCCGTTCCGGAGCAGCGAAGCTTTCTTT.

This chain connects TRBV29-1 to TRBJ1-2, with 8 bases fitting TRBD1. The CDR3 covers 13 residues. CDR1 is SQVTM and CDR2 is ANQGSEA in the germline V gene. The trim removed 5 bases at V and 0 bases at J, leaving 2 bases unmatched. The CDR3 loop reads CSVRTGPNYGYTF. The CDR3 DNA follows: TGCAGCGTTAGGACAGGGCCTAACTATGGCTACACCTTC.

V usage is TRBV9 and J usage is TRBJ1-4; 8 bases are a match to TRBD1. The J segment lost 5 bases and the V segment lost 5 bases, leaving 2 bases of the junction unmatched. The CDR3 has 13 amino acids. In germline, CDR1 is SGDLS, CDR2 YYNGEE. CDR3 region: CASRAGGNEKLFF. CDR3 bases: TGTGCCAGCAGGGCAGGGGGCAATGAAAAACTGTTTTTT.

This chain links TRBV29-1 with TRBJ1-3; a weak D match, TRBD1 (6 bases). The CDR3 loop spans 16 amino acids. Trimming cost V 3 bases and J 3 bases, with 18 bases left between them. Germline V lookup: CDR1 SQVTM, CDR2 ANQGSEA. In DNA form, the CDR3 reads TGCAGCGTTGATGGGAGGCGGGGGGCGGTTGGAAACACCATATATTTT. Its protein is CSVDGRRGAVGNTIYF.

The rearrangement uses TRBV7-8 and TRBJ1-2, with 7 bases aligning to TRBD1. Germline V gene data show CDR1 as SGHVS and CDR2 as FQNEAQ. The J segment lost 3 bases and the V segment lost 0 bases, leaving 1 base of the junction unmatched. The CDR3 loop spans 14 amino acids. The CDR3 DNA sequence: TGTGCCAGCAGCTTAGCAGGACAGGACTATGGCTACACCTTC. Translating it yields CASSLAGQDYGYTF.

This chain links TRBV5-1 with TRBJ1-1; D might be TRBD1 (5 bases). This CDR3 region has 14 residues. CDR1 and CDR2 (germline): SGHRS, YFSETQ. Trimming stripped 1 base from V and 6 bases from J, with 13 bases between. The CDR3 DNA sequence: TGCGCCAGCAGCTTGCGGCAGGGTAGGTCTGAAGCTTTCTTT. Translating it yields CASSLRQGRSEAFF.

V and J are TRBV10-2 and TRBJ1-2, with 7 positions matching TRBD1. The germline CDR1 and CDR2 sequences are WSHSY and SAAADI. The CDR3 is 12 amino acids. V trimming: 4 bases; J trimming: 8 bases; junction bases outside the gene matches: 4. This chain's CDR3 is CASSGQGRGYTF. Written as DNA, the CDR3 is TGCGCCAGCAGTGGACAGGGTAGAGGCTACACCTTC.

The CDR3 DNA reads TGTGCCAGCAGCATGGACAGACCCAAAGCTTTCTTT. Encoded protein: CASSMDRPKAFF. The chain joins TRBV5-5 to TRBJ1-1; possibly TRBD1 for D (6 bases). Trimming shortened V by 4 bases and J by 9 bases, and 13 bases separated the two germline ends. This CDR3 contains 12 residues. Per the germline V gene, CDR1 is SGHKS and CDR2 is YYEKEE (reference sequence).

The V call is TRBV6-2 or TRBV6-3, the J call TRBJ1-1; 7 nucleotides match TRBD1. V shed 6 bases, J shed 8 bases, and the junction held 6 bases outside the gene matches. This CDR3 has 12 residues. Germline CDR1 is MNHEY and CDR2 is SVGEGT. For the CDR3, the DNA is TGTGCCAGCAGCCTCGGGACAGCAGAAGCTTTCTTT. Its protein product is CASSLGTAEAFF.

The rearrangement links TRBV9 to TRBJ1-3, with D possibly being TRBD1 (6 bases). V lost 6 bases and J lost 7, with 14 bases in between. The length of the CDR3 is 13 residues. Looked up from germline, CDR1 is SGDLS and CDR2 is YYNGEE. DNA for the CDR3: TGTGCCAGCACCAGGGGTCCGGGTAACACCATATATTTT. Its translation: CASTRGPGNTIYF. Full variable domain (missing parts from reference TRBV9 and TRBJ1-3): DSGVTQTPKHLITATGQRVTLRCSPRSGDLSVYWYQQSLDQGLQFLIQYYNGEERAKGNILERFSAQQFPDLHSELNLSSLELGDSALYFCASTRGPGNTIYFGEGSWLTVV.

This chain uses TRBV19 with TRBJ1-3; a weak D match, TRBD1 (6 bases). The CDR3 has 15 residues. V was clipped by 7 bases and J by 6 bases, with 19 bases between them. Germline V CDR1 and CDR2: LNHDA, SQIVND (reference sequence). DNA for the CDR3: TGTGCCAGTACGGTATTCGGGGGGGGCCCAAACACCATATATTTT. It is translated as CASTVFGGGPNTIYF.